This TCR beta chain was found in a study of cytomegalovirus exposure and HLA in healthy donors (dated by TCRdb to 2015 to 2018). Looking at the study overall: In an earlier analysis of 587 of the donors, around 300 Gb of sequence data and 117 million unique TCR beta sequences from about 190 million T cells were reported. The study combined high-throughput TCR immunosequencing, statistical association of individual TCRs with disease status, and machine learning to predict cytomegalovirus infection status. Typing coverage varied by locus: roughly 629-640 donors for A, B, C, DRB1 and DQB1; roughly 510 for DQA1; more than 600 for DPA1; around 450 for DPB1. Rather than using new phenotypic data, the later analysis identified candidate immune exposures from TCR beta sequences and from how often those sequences occurred across donors. An early release covering 500 to 750 HLA-typed donors comprised about 310 gigabases of sequencing data and around 86 million unique TCR sequences. A later analysis re-examined previously published TCR beta repertoires from more than 650 donors and added high-resolution HLA genotyping to investigate patterns of TCR occurrence. Among the 398 genotyped donors, around 79% belonged to the genetic ancestry cluster associated with self-reported Caucasian donors. The study was designed to test whether signatures of past pathogen exposure could be identified by cataloging public T cell receptors. In an earlier analysis of 587 of the donors, high-throughput TCR beta sequencing was used to judge whether each TCR beta V gene segment behaved as functional or pseudogenic. In a later genetic analysis, genome-wide SNP genotypes for about 55% of the roughly 670 donors were used, and that subset was treated as a discovery cohort. Both class I and class II loci were covered by HLA typing, at four-digit resolution. The study used immunosequencing to profile the T cell repertoires of several hundred subjects and linked those repertoires to cytomegalovirus serostatus. Five DR-DQ haplotypes were handled as single units for association and clustering because linkage in the cohort was strong. Across 398 genotyped donors of the cohort, an average of about 240,000 unique TCR beta nucleotide sequences per donor were sequenced, and roughly 20% of those sequences were non-productive. Every discovery cohort repertoire had been produced on one sequencing platform. Donor age, sex, ethnicity and CMV serostatus were compiled together with the repertoire data. A separate validation cohort of approximately 120 different subjects was used in addition to the roughly 700-subject first cohort. General study outcomes and caveats: In vitro tests confirmed that a few of the cytomegalovirus-associated TCR beta chains recognize cytomegalovirus antigens. The only immune exposure information available for the cohort was CMV serostatus. The sequencing pipeline was judged likely to have produced a cluster of highly shared sequence variants as a technical artifact. The cohort was sequenced for TCR beta chains only, and without alpha or paired-chain data the features that could be detected were limited. In the study, some 180 TCR beta chains were listed as associated with cytomegalovirus. Across donors, most TCR sequences were observed very rarely, whereas some public TCRs were present in many individuals. Because HLA typing was missing for some donors at each locus, association tests included only the typed subset. It was suggested by the authors that the approach could potentially be generalized to other disease states and immunological phenotypes. A further reported finding was that TCR beta sequences accurately predicted the HLA-A and HLA-B alleles for most subjects in the first cohort. Several of the top co-occurrence clusters appeared to be linked to parvovirus B19, influenza, CMV and Epstein-Barr virus, according to a later analysis. At a false discovery rate of 0.05, a later analysis linked 15,000 to 20,000 TCR beta sequences to specific HLA alleles. Sequencing depth was assumed to be roughly uniform across donors in the presence/absence analyses, though that assumption may not hold. Most CMV-associated TCR beta chains appeared to be HLA-restricted in a later analysis, and the HLA associations seemed to be driven largely by CMV exposure. Because the 87-base-pair reads could not distinguish some IMGT-functional V segments, including TRBV6-2 and TRBV6-3, those segments were excluded. Strong co-occurrence of HLA alleles, especially DR and DQ, made assigning TCR associations to individual alleles difficult. A later genetic analysis associated a missense DCLRE1C variant with V-gene and J-gene trimming of TCR beta chains, and an independent cohort replicated the association. Correlated functional status among segregating V segments might reflect linkage disequilibrium, but an unknown experimental factor could not be ruled out. A later analysis found that HLA-associated TCR beta chains were more clonally expanded and had lower generation probabilities than equally common non-associated chains. Cytomegalovirus status was reported to be diagnosed by the classifier with high specificity and sensitivity in both the original and validation cohorts. Because counts were too low, seventeen rarely observed V segments, including chromosome 9 orphons, were excluded from the earlier analysis of several hundred of the donors. In an earlier analysis of approximately 590 of the donors, most TCR beta V segments appeared in productive rearrangements about 87% or about 30% of the time, broadly matching IMGT annotations. A later genetic analysis reported fewer N-insertions in productive TCRs among donors in an Asian-associated ancestry cluster than the roughly 700-donor mean. In a later analysis, the rate of TCR association differed among HLA loci, with DRB1 alleles having the most associated TCRs and HLA-C alleles having the fewest.

V is pared back by 5 bases and J by 9 bases, with 17 bases lying between the germline termini. The CDR3 runs 14 residues from the cysteine to the phenylalanine. Just CDR3 DNA is preserved here, 42 bases in frame from base 1. From the germline V gene, CDR1 is SGHTA and CDR2 is FQGTGA. The cohort comprised some 700 healthy bone marrow donors. All cohort members were sampled while nominally healthy, although unrecorded immune exposures were likely present. The donor tested CMV seronegative and was one of the 352 seronegative cohort members. A peripheral blood sample was provided by each donor, and peripheral blood mononuclear cells were used for TCR beta sequencing. Genomic DNA extraction from the blood cell samples was performed with the Qiagen DNeasy Blood Extraction Kit. Notes on this clone: Its specific antigen is unknown. Base qualities are not recorded, but no much larger clone differs from it by a single base.

The library was made by the immunoSEQ multiplex PCR assay. For the multiplex PCR, a mixture combining 60 forward primers for TCR Vbeta segments and 13 reverse primers for TCR Jbeta segments was used. The CDR3 region of rearranged TCR beta genes was amplified from genomic DNA with a multiplex PCR assay. On the Illumina HiSeq System, the amplified TCR beta libraries were sequenced as 87-base-pair reads. The paper's data handling went like this. A later analysis tallied around 87 million unique TCR beta chains across the 666 repertoires, and around 9.9 million of those chains were shared by two or more donors. Raw reads were error-corrected and collapsed into unique sequences by a nearest-neighbor algorithm in which closely related sequences were merged to remove PCR and sequencing errors. Alignment of CDR3 sequences to IMGT reference sequences was used to assign V, D and J gene segments. For a sequence to be retained, a match of at least six nucleotides was required to both a V gene segment and a J gene segment. A rearrangement counted as productive if the CDR3 had no stop codons and remained in frame with V and J, and every other rearrangement counted as non-productive. CDR3 was defined by IMGT convention, running from the second conserved V-encoded cysteine to the conserved J-encoded phenylalanine. Sequences without an unambiguous match to a single V gene segment were excluded from the earlier analysis of about 640 of the donors. In an earlier analysis of almost 600 of the donors, a V segment was called functional when productive rearrangements were above 56.7%, and segregating when the standard deviation between donors exceeded 5%. A statistical classification framework was built to diagnose cytomegalovirus status from the catalog of TCR beta chain sequences. In a later analysis, TCR nucleotide sequences were compared against IMGT/GENE-DB human TR gene sequences so that V and J genes could be assigned. The TCRdist pipeline was used in a later analysis to assign CDR3 sequences and most-parsimonious VDJ recombination scenarios. A later analysis defined each TCR beta chain by its CDR3 amino acid sequence plus V-gene family, and excluded reads lacking a unique V-gene family. In a later analysis, approximately 640 highly shared, low-generation-probability nucleotide sequences were removed to address suspected cross-contamination and a sequencing artifact. In a later analysis, a clonal expansion index for each public chain was calculated from normalized within-repertoire ranks of inferred template counts. In a later analysis, generation probabilities were computed with a VDJ recombination model fitted to out-of-frame rearrangements, and the resulting probabilities were checked against IGoR. Hypergeometric tests were used in a later analysis to score TCR-TCR, TCR-HLA and TCR-CMV co-occurrence, with a repertoire-size bias correction applied to the TCR pairs. False discovery rates were estimated in a later analysis by permuting HLA or CMV assignments 20 times. In a later analysis, co-occurring TCRs were grouped with DBSCAN, and TCRdist sequence similarity was added when clustering was performed within HLA-allele-positive subsets. Co-occurrence clustering excluded repertoires with fewer than 30,000 or more than 120,000 public chains, plus five with anomalous nucleotide sharing. TCRdb took over this immuneACCESS table, retaining in-frame rearrangements with V and J assigned. Such tables are incomplete; in checked studies, under half of the missing clones stem from an unresolved V gene, and the remainder is unexplained. The V and J calls and clone size are taken from that table; D and trimming were inferred from the DNA. The sample table shows a few hundred thousand clones, and 75% to 90% are seen once. Roughly 0.31% of the sample lies in the top ten.

Material for sequencing was PBMCs. The V and J segments used are TRBV7-3 and TRBJ2-1, and the D gene may be TRBD2, 6 bases matching. The source is a girl aged 2-15 years in good health and CMV-seronegative. The DNA sequence is given as TGTGCCAGCAGCCCAACGACTAGTTTGGGTGAGCAGTTCTTC. This yields the protein CASSPTTSLGEQFF.